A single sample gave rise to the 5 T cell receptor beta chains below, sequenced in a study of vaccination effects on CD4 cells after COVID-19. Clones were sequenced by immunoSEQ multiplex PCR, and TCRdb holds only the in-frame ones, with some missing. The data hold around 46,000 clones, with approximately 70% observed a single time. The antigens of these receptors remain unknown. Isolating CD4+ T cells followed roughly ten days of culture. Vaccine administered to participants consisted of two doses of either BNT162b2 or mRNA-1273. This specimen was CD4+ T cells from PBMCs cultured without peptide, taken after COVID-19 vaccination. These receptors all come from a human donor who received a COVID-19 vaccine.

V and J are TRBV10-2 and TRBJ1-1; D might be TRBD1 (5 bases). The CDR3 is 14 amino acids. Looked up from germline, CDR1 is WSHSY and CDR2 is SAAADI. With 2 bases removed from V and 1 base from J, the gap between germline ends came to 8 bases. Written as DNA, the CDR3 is TGCGCCAGCAGTGAGCAGGGACGGAACACTGAAGCTTTCTTT. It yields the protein CASSEQGRNTEAFF.

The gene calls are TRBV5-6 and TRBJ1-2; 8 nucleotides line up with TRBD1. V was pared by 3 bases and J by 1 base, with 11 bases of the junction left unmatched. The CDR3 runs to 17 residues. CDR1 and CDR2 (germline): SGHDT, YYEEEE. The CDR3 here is CASSSPMDRAINYGYTF. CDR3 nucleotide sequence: TGTGCCAGCAGCTCCCCAATGGACAGGGCAATTAACTATGGCTACACCTTC. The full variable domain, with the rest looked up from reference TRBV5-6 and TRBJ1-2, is DAGVTQSPTHLIKTRGQQVTLRCSPKSGHDTVSWYQQALGQGPQFIFQYYEEEERQRGNFPDRFSGHQFPNYSSELNVNALLLGDSALYLCASSSPMDRAINYGYTFGSGTRLTVV.

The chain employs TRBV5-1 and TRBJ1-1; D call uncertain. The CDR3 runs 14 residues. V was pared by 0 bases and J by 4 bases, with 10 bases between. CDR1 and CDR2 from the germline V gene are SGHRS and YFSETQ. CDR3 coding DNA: TGCGCCAGCAGCTTGGGGCGCGAATCCACTGAAGCTTTCTTT. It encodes CASSLGRESTEAFF.

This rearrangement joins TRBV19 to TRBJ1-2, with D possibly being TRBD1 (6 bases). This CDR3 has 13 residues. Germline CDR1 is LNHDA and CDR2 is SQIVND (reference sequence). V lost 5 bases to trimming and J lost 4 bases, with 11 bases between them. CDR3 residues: CASSPGAGYGYTF. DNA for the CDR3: TGTGCCAGTAGTCCAGGGGCGGGCTATGGCTACACCTTC. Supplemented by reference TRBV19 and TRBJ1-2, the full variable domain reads DGGITQSPKYLFRKEGQNVTLSCEQNLNHDAMYWYRQDPGQGLRLIYYSQIVNDFQKGDIAEGYSVSREKKESFPLTVTSAQKNPTAFYLCASSPGAGYGYTFGSGTRLTVV.

The CDR3 reads CASSLGLAGGFNEQFF. Written as DNA, the CDR3 is TGTGCCAGCAGCTTAGGACTAGCGGGGGGGTTCAATGAGCAGTTCTTC. The chain carries TRBV7-8 and TRBJ2-1; the match to TRBD2 covers 14 bases. Germline V gene lookup returns CDR1 SGHVS and CDR2 FQNEAQ. This CDR3 is built from 16 residues. The junction had 2 bases not matched to a gene; V was cut back by 1 base and J by 6 bases.